A single sample gave rise to the 17 T cell receptor beta chains below, sequenced in a study of blood T cell repertoires in COVID-19. Sequencing used immunoSEQ multiplex PCR; TCRdb keeps in-frame clones, though not all of them. The sample records 45,000 to 70,000 clones, 80% to 85% being singletons. The sample consisted of peripheral blood. The receptor source for this set is a woman over 75 with acute or convalescent COVID-19.

This chain links TRBV1 with TRBJ2-2; the table assigns TRBD1, which was not confirmed against the DNA. TRBV1 is shown as a pseudogene. This CDR3 is built from 20 residues. The CDR3 protein is CTSSQETQSEQRTNTGELFF. CDR3 bases: TGCACCAGCAGCCAAGAAACCCAATCGGAGCAGAGGACAAACACCGGGGAGCTGTTTTTT.

The chain is built from TRBV5-1 and TRBJ2-5; 9 bases align to TRBD1. J lost 4 bases, V lost 3 bases, and 4 bases had no gene match. The CDR3 runs to 14 residues. Germline V gene sequence: CDR1 SGHRS, CDR2 YFSETQ. CDR3 amino acids: CASSSGQGIETQYF. The CDR3 bases are TGCGCCAGCAGCTCCGGACAGGGGATAGAGACCCAGTACTTC.

This chain uses TRBV5-1 with TRBJ2-7, with 7 positions matching TRBD2. V was pared by 0 bases and J by 7 bases, with 10 bases of the junction left unmatched. The CDR3 sequence is 15 residues long. Germline-derived CDR1 and CDR2 are SGHRS and YFSETQ. The CDR3 reads CASSLGSGGGREQYF. The CDR3 DNA reads as TGCGCCAGCAGCTTGGGTTCGGGCGGGGGTCGGGAGCAGTACTTC.

This clone was observed once. The chain is built from TRBV5-1 and TRBJ2-2; the match to TRBD1 covers 11 bases. CDR1 is SGHRS and CDR2 is YFSETQ in the germline V gene. The CDR3 is 20 residues long. The ends lost 4 bases at V and 2 bases at J; junction bases unmatched: 16. This CDR3 is CASSNRTGGAFISNTGELFF. The CDR3 nucleotides read TGCGCCAGCAGCAATAGGACAGGGGGCGCTTTTATATCAAACACCGGGGAGCTGTTTTTT.

The chain links TRBV29-1 to TRBJ1-3; D remains unclear. The V gene lost 8 bases and the J gene lost 0 bases, with 11 bases spanning the gap. From germline, CDR1 is SQVTM and CDR2 ANQGSEA. The CDR3 spans 13 residues. The CDR3 nucleotides read TGCAGCTGCACAGCTTCCTCTGGAAACACCATATATTTT. Encoded protein: CSCTASSGNTIYF. Together with reference TRBV29-1 and TRBJ1-3, the CDR3 gives the full variable domain: SAVISQKPSRDICQRGTSLTIQCQVDSQVTMMFWYRQQPGQSLTLIATANQGSEATYESGFVIDKFPISRPNLTFSTLTVSNMSPEDSSIYLCSCTASSGNTIYFGEGSWLTVV.

This sequence joins TRBV6-1 and TRBJ1-1; perhaps TRBD1 as D (5 bases). Deletions cut 2 bases from V and 4 bases from J, with 11 bases between. Per germline, CDR1 MNHNS and CDR2 SASEGT. The CDR3 loop spans 14 amino acids. CDR3 sequence (DNA): TGTGCCAGCAGTGAACAGGGTAGGGTCACTGAAGCTTTCTTT. Residues: CASSEQGRVTEAFF.

This clone occurred once. At one of its ends the junction is not consistent with the germline gene, which may arise from a read error. V gene TRBV6-5 combines with J gene TRBJ2-5; tentatively, D is TRBD1 (6 bases). CDR1 is MNHEY, CDR2 SVGAGI, per germline. The CDR3 is 13 amino acids. For the CDR3, the DNA is TGTGCCAGCAGGCGGACAGAGCAAGAGGCCCAGTACTTC. Protein sequence: CASRRTEQEAQYF.

V usage is TRBV7-9 and J usage is TRBJ1-4; perhaps TRBD1 as D (6 bases). The CDR3 has 14 residues. Trimming took 5 bases from V and 7 from J, leaving 14 bases between them. In germline, CDR1 is SEHNR, CDR2 FQNEAQ (reference sequence). CDR3 amino acids: CASSNREVGEKLFF. The CDR3 DNA follows: TGTGCCAGCAGCAACAGGGAAGTAGGTGAAAAACTGTTTTTT.

The chain carries TRBV5-1 and TRBJ2-5; no firm D call. V was pared by 4 bases and J by 5 bases, with 21 bases between. CDR1 SGHRS and CDR2 YFSETQ come from the germline V gene. This CDR3 has 16 amino acids. The CDR3 DNA reads as TGCGCCAGCAGCGAAGGCCGAGGCGGCGGAGATGAGACCCAGTACTTC. Its protein is CASSEGRGGGDETQYF. The full variable domain, with the rest looked up from reference TRBV5-1 and TRBJ2-5, is KAGVTQTPRYLIKTRGQQVTLSCSPISGHRSVSWYQQTPGQGLQFLFEYFSETQRNKGNFPGRFSGRQFSNSRSEMNVSTLELGDSALYLCASSEGRGGGDETQYFGPGTRLLVL.

This clone has only a few counts. This chain connects TRBV19 to TRBJ2-7; a possible D gene is TRBD1 (6 bases). V was pared by 3 bases and J by 2 bases, with 17 bases between. The CDR3 is 16 amino acids. The germline V gene encodes CDR1 LNHDA and CDR2 SQIVND (reference sequence). The CDR3 region is CASSIQGTNTPYEQYF. The CDR3 DNA is TGTGCCAGTAGTATCCAGGGGACAAACACCCCCTACGAGCAGTACTTC.

The V gene is TRBV9, the J gene TRBJ2-3; D not certain. With 0 bases removed from V and 1 base from J, the gap between germline ends came to 9 bases. The CDR3 is 15 residues long. Germline loops: CDR1 SGDLS, CDR2 YYNGEE. The CDR3 DNA follows: TGTGCCAGCAGCGTAGTTTCCTCGGGCACAGATACGCAGTATTTT. This codes for CASSVVSSGTDTQYF.

The J gene is TRBJ1-3, the V gene TRBV15; 7 nucleotides agree with TRBD1. After removal of 0 bases from V and 0 bases from J, the junction contained 5 bases not matched to a gene. The germline V gene has CDR1 LNHNV and CDR2 YYDKDF (reference sequence). The CDR3 runs to 17 residues. The DNA of the CDR3 is TGTGCCACCAGCAGAGAGGGTAACAGGGGCTCTGGAAACACCATATATTTT. Amino acid sequence: CATSREGNRGSGNTIYF.

This clone was seen a few times. V is TRBV3-1 (or the pseudogene TRBV3-2) and J is TRBJ2-4; perhaps TRBD1 as D (7 bases). The germline CDR1 and CDR2 sequences are LGHDT and YNNKEL (reference sequence). The CDR3 spans 14 residues. Trimming stripped 4 bases from V and 12 bases from J, with 19 bases between. This chain's CDR3 is CASSPAGGRGNQYF. CDR3 bases: TGTGCCAGCAGCCCGGCAGGGGGGCGAGGTAATCAGTACTTC.

V usage is TRBV5-1 and J usage is TRBJ1-1; the D is unclear. CDR1 and CDR2 from the germline V gene are SGHRS and YFSETQ. The CDR3 contains 13 residues. The germline V and J ends were trimmed by 4 bases and 2 bases, with 9 bases remaining between them. CDR3 region: CASSAQENTEAFF. The CDR3 DNA follows: TGCGCCAGCAGCGCCCAGGAAAACACTGAAGCTTTCTTT.

The chain is built from TRBV6-1 and TRBJ1-2, with TRBD1 matching over 10 bases. V dropped 2 bases and J dropped 6; count of bases not matched to a gene: 6. CDR1 and CDR2 (germline): MNHNS, SASEGT. The length of the CDR3 is 15 residues. This CDR3 reads CASSEQMGQGHGYTF. CDR3 sequence (DNA): TGTGCCAGCAGTGAACAGATGGGACAGGGGCATGGCTACACCTTC.

The chain has TRBV19 and TRBJ1-1; the D gene is possibly TRBD1 (6 bases). The CDR3 contains 13 residues. Trimming cost V 6 bases and J 7 bases, with 15 bases left between them. CDR1 is LNHDA and CDR2 is SQIVND in the germline V gene (reference sequence). DNA for the CDR3: TGTGCCAGTAGGAGAGGGGAGGGGGGTGAAGCTTTCTTT. This translates into CASRRGEGGEAFF.

This rearrangement joins TRBV6-5 to TRBJ2-4, with TRBD2 matching 9 bases. Germline lookup yields CDR1 MNHEY and CDR2 SVGAGI. CDR3 length: 12 residues. The J segment lost 9 bases and the V segment lost 6 bases, leaving 3 bases of the junction unmatched. The CDR3 DNA reads as TGTGCCAGCAGGGGACTAGCAGCCATTCAGTACTTC. Translation gives CASRGLAAIQYF.